This T cell receptor (beta chain) was identified during a study of CD4 T cells in relation to SARS-CoV-2 and coronaviruses. Whole-study context: After 10 days of antigen culture, PBMC TCR beta CDR3s were sequenced. Whole-study findings and limits: The cross-reactivity analysis covered only spike protein, not other viral proteins.

CD4+ T cells from unexposed donors were obtained before the COVID-19 pandemic (2011-2018). The cells were cultured for less than twelve days before CD4+ T cells were isolated. Cells permitting, SARS-CoV-2 S/N and four cold-coronavirus spikes were tested on unexposed-donor CD4+ T cells. CDR3 length equals 13 residues. The germline V and J ends were trimmed by 5 bases and 8 bases, with 13 bases remaining between them. CDR1 and CDR2 from the germline V gene are SSHAT and FNYEAQ (reference sequence). For this clone: Its antigen is not identified.

Sequenced by immunoSEQ multiplex PCR; TCRdb stores in-frame clones only, minus some. The repertoire holds 20,000 or so clones, with about three quarters as singletons. The genes are TRBV7-7 and TRBJ2-1, with D possibly matching TRBD2 (6 bases). The origin of this receptor is a human donor in good health. Sequenced material: CD4+ T cells from PBMCs, cultured in vitro. The CDR3 DNA reads as TGTGCCAGCAGCCGAGACCGGAGGGATGAGCAGTTCTTC. Protein product: CASSRDRRDEQFF.